This T cell receptor beta chain originates from a study of OX40 agonist ivuxolimab in advanced cancers. General notes on the study: Ivuxolimab was a fully human IgG2 agonistic monoclonal antibody targeting the costimulatory receptor OX40 (CD134). Intravenous ivuxolimab was administered to patients every 2 weeks at six dose levels: 0.01, 0.1, 0.3, 1.5, 3 and 10 mg/kg. Among the 52 dose-escalation patients, about 20 had hepatocellular carcinoma, 15 or so melanoma, 9 renal cell carcinoma and 9 head and neck cancer. In the dose-escalation cohort, more than 75% of patients were male, and the mean age was about 55 years, with a range of 23 to 79. Prior anti-PD-1, anti-PD-L1 or anti-CTLA-4 therapy was permitted, and checkpoint inhibitors had been received by under 50% of dose-escalation patients. Three dose-escalation patients achieved partial responses, one with hepatocellular carcinoma and two with cutaneous melanoma. Peripheral TCRbeta sequencing was intended to test whether TCR sequence diversity was altered and clonal T-cell expansion was caused by ivuxolimab. The paper covers the monotherapy dose-escalation part of the phase I ivuxolimab trial, which included N ≈ 50 patients. The paper as a whole reports these results and caveats: Low levels of normalized T-cell clonal expansion were also seen in some nonresponding patients. The antigen specificity of the clonally expanded peripheral T cells was not determined. After ivuxolimab, CD8+ T cells had more expanded clones than CD4+ T cells on average. At doses of 0.1 to 3.0 mg/kg, clonal expansion of both CD4+ and CD8+ blood T cells was observed from baseline to week 6. In the 0.1-3.0 mg/kg groups, partial responders had among the lowest normalized peripheral clonal expansion, particularly in CD8+ T cells.

Patients with autoimmune disease history or receiving systemic immunosuppression were excluded from the trial. Peripheral blood for TCR sequencing was collected from all dose cohorts at baseline, on cycle 4 day 1, and on cycle 7 day 1. The samples were taken from a phase I, first-in-human, multicenter, open-label dose-escalation trial of ivuxolimab. Adults with locally advanced or metastatic melanoma, renal cell carcinoma, hepatocellular carcinoma or head and neck squamous cell carcinoma were enrolled in the trial. Before TCR sequencing, CD4+ and CD8+ T cells were separately sorted from peripheral blood. Genomic DNA was isolated from the sorted cells so that the TCRbeta CDR3 region could be sequenced. TCRbeta CDR3 regions were sequenced using the immunoSEQ Assay. Here the immuneACCESS table is served through TCRdb, limited to in-frame sequences with V and J called. Missing clones are a known gap in these copies; in checked studies unresolved V genes cover under half, and the rest lacks a known reason. This sample has about 83,000 clones in its table, and about 81% of those were observed once. 7.3% of the sample rests with the top ten.

About this clone itself: What this receptor recognizes is not known. There are no base qualities to consult, and no much larger clone falls within one base.

Taken from cysteine to phenylalanine, the CDR3 has 13 residues. Solely the CDR3 DNA is kept, with 39 bases framed from the first base. Taken from the germline V gene (reference sequence), the CDR1 and CDR2 loops are GTSNPN and SVGIG. V is pared back by 5 bases and J by 1 base, with 11 bases lying between the germline termini. In this chain, TRBV30 is recombined with TRBJ2-5; TRBD2 is perhaps the D gene, given 6 matching bases. The TCR originated in an adult with an advanced solid tumor such as melanoma, head and neck, liver or kidney cancer. Sequenced material: CD4+ or CD8+ T cells sorted from blood, taken in a trial of the OX40 agonist ivuxolimab. The DNA is as follows: TGTGCCTGGGGGAGGAGCCTCCAAGAGACCCAGTACTTC. Protein translation: CAWGRSLQETQYF.